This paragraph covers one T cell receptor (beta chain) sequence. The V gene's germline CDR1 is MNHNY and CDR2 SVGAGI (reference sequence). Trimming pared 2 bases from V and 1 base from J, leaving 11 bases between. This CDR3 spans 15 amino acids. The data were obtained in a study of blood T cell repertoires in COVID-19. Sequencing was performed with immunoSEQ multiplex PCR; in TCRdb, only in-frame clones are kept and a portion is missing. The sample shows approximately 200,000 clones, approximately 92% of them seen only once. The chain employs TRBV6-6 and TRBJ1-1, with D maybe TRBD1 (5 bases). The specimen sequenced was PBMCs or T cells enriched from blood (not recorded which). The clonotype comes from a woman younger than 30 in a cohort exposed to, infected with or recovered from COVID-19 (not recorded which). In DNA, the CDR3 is TGTGCCAGCAGTTACATGCAGGGCGGGAACACTGAAGCTTTCTTT. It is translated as CASSYMQGGNTEAFF.